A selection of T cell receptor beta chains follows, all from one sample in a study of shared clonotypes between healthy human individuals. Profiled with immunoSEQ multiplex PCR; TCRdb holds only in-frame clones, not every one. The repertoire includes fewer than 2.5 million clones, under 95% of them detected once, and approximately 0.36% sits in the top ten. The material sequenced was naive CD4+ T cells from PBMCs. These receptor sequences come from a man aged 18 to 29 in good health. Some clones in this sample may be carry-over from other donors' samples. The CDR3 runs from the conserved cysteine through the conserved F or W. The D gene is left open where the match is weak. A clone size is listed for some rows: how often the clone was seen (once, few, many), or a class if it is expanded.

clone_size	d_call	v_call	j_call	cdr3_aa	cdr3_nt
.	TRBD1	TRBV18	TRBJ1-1	CASSSRTGGAEAEAFF	TGTGCCAGCTCGTCCCGGACAGGGGGCGCGGAGGCTGAAGCTTTCTTT
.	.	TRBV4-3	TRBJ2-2	CASSLEGPGTGELFF	TGCGCCAGCAGCCTGGAGGGCCCGGGCACCGGGGAGCTGTTTTTT
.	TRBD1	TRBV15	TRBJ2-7	CATSRRTGSLYEQYF	TGTGCCACCAGCAGGAGGACAGGCTCCCTCTACGAGCAGTACTTC
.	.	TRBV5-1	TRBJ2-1	CASSFGQNNEQFF	TGCGCCAGCAGCTTTGGTCAGAACAATGAGCAGTTCTTC
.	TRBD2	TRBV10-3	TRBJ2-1	CAIRDLAGGPTYNEQFF	TGTGCCATCAGAGATCTAGCGGGAGGACCTACCTACAATGAGCAGTTCTTC
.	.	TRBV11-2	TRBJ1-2	CASSKGYGYTF	TGTGCCAGCAGCAAAGGATATGGCTACACCTTC
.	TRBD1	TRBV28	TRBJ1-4	CASSPLRDRGRDEKLFF	TGTGCCAGCAGTCCACTCCGGGACAGGGGGCGAGATGAAAAACTGTTTTTT
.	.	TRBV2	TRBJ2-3	CASSDRTDTQYF	TGTGCCAGCAGTGACAGGACAGATACGCAGTATTTT
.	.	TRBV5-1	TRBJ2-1	CASSVPTPGDEQFF	TGCGCCAGCAGCGTCCCGACCCCCGGGGATGAGCAGTTCTTC
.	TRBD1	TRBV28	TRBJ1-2	CASSSSSRDRGRIYGYTF	TGTGCCAGCAGTTCCAGCTCCCGGGACAGGGGTAGGATCTATGGCTACACCTTC
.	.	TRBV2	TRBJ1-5	CASSEGMNQPQHF	TGTGCCAGCAGTGAGGGAATGAACCAGCCCCAGCATTTT
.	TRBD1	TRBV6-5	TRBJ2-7	CASSLLGQGGYEQYF	TGTGCCAGCAGCCTACTGGGACAGGGCGGCTACGAGCAGTACTTC
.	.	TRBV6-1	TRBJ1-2	CASDRNYGYTF	TGTGCCAGTGACCGAAACTATGGCTACACCTTC
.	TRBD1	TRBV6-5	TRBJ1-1	CASESGGGGTEAFF	TGTGCCAGCGAATCAGGGGGGGGCGGCACTGAAGCTTTCTTT
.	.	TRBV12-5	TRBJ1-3	CASVFHGGFRYF	TGTGCTAGTGTTTTCCACGGGGGGTTTAGGTATTTT
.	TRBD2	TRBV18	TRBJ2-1	CASSPPGGSANEQFF	TGTGCCAGCTCACCCCCGGGGGGATCGGCCAATGAGCAGTTCTTC
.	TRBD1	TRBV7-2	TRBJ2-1	CASSLGWDSTYNEQFF	TGTGCCAGCAGCTTAGGTTGGGACAGTACCTACAATGAGCAGTTCTTC
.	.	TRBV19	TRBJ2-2	CASSLTRSTGELFF	TGTGCCAGTAGTCTCACTAGATCCACCGGGGAGCTGTTTTTT
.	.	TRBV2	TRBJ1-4	CASSVRAGEHEKLFF	TGTGCCAGCAGTGTCAGGGCAGGGGAACATGAAAAACTGTTTTTT
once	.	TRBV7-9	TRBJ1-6	CASSLGMYSPLHF	TGTGCCAGCAGCTTAGGGATGTATTCACCCCTCCACTTT
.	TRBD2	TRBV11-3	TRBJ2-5	CASSFGGSQETQYF	TGTGCCAGCAGCTTTGGCGGGAGCCAAGAGACCCAGTACTTC
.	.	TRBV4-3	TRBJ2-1	CASSQQPNNEQFF	TGCGCCAGCAGCCAACAACCAAACAATGAGCAGTTCTTC